The next 8 T cell receptor beta chains were all read from a single sample in a study of PD-1 blockade in classical Hodgkin lymphoma. The protocol was immunoSEQ multiplex PCR, while the TCRdb copy is restricted to in-frame clones and leaves out a portion. The sample has about 90,000 clones, about 83% seen once. Time point here: cycle 4 day 1 (C4D1), after around six weeks of nivolumab. Brentuximab vedotin exposure varied, and every patient relapsed after autologous stem cell transplantation. This specimen consisted of peripheral blood mononuclear cells (PBMCs), obtained before the fourth cycle of nivolumab. These TCRs come from a human donor with classical Hodgkin lymphoma.

The chain recombines TRBV19 with TRBJ2-2, with 7 nucleotides matching TRBD2. The CDR3 has 20 residues. V lost 6 bases, J lost 0 bases, and 19 bases stayed unmatched. Looked up from germline, CDR1 is LNHDA and CDR2 is SQIVND (reference sequence). The CDR3 region has the DNA TGTGCCAGTAGCAACAACTCCCCAGGACTAGTCGGCCCGAACACCGGGGAGCTGTTTTTT. Its translation is CASSNNSPGLVGPNTGELFF. Drawing the rest from reference TRBV19 and TRBJ2-2, the complete variable domain is DGGITQSPKYLFRKEGQNVTLSCEQNLNHDAMYWYRQDPGQGLRLIYYSQIVNDFQKGDIAEGYSVSREKKESFPLTVTSAQKNPTAFYLCASSNNSPGLVGPNTGELFFGEGSRLTVL.

J is TRBJ1-1 and V is TRBV10-3; the D is unclear. V lost 0 bases, J lost 1 base, and 3 bases lay in between. The germline V gene encodes CDR1 ENHRY and CDR2 SYGVKD. The CDR3 is 13 residues long. The CDR3 region has the DNA TGTGCCATCAGTGAGTCAGGGAACACTGAAGCTTTCTTT. Its protein product is CAISESGNTEAFF.

This sequence joins TRBV5-1 and TRBJ2-2; D perhaps matches TRBD2 (5 bases). CDR1 is SGHRS and CDR2 is YFSETQ in the germline V gene. This CDR3 comprises 15 residues. V was shortened by 0 bases and J by 3 bases, with 9 bases between the two germline ends. The CDR3 region has the DNA TGCGCCAGCAGCTTGGCCGCCGGGGACACCGGGGAGCTGTTTTTT. Translation: CASSLAAGDTGELFF.

The rearrangement uses TRBV5-1 and TRBJ1-2; D perhaps matches TRBD1 (5 bases). The CDR3 loop spans 15 amino acids. Germline-derived CDR1 and CDR2 are SGHRS and YFSETQ. The V gene lost 0 bases and the J gene lost 1 base, with 10 bases spanning the gap. The CDR3 DNA reads as TGCGCCAGCAGCTTGGGGGGGATTTATAACTATGGCTACACCTTC. Translated, it gives CASSLGGIYNYGYTF.

V gene TRBV29-1 combines with J gene TRBJ2-7, with TRBD2 matching over 9 bases. Looked up from germline, CDR1 is SQVTM and CDR2 is ANQGSEA. The junction had 7 bases not matched to a gene; V was cut back by 4 bases and J by 6 bases. The CDR3 is 13 residues long. CDR3 sequence (DNA): TGCAGCGTTGTGATAGCGGGAGTAGGCGAGCAGTACTTC. Its protein is CSVVIAGVGEQYF.

This clone was counted ten times or more. The gene calls are TRBV7-3 and TRBJ1-1; 7 nucleotides match TRBD1. CDR1 and CDR2 from the germline V gene are SGHTA and FQGTGA. Trimming removed 2 bases from V and 6 bases from J; junction bases left unmatched: 12. The CDR3 covers 16 residues. The CDR3 region has the DNA TGTGCCAGCAGCTTACCGCCTACAGGGGCTGGCGCTGAAGCTTTCTTT. It encodes CASSLPPTGAGAEAFF.

As to this clone: One end of the junction does not line up with germline, which may come from a read error. The chain recombines TRBV10-3 with TRBJ2-7; D is perhaps TRBD2 (6 bases). CDR1 and CDR2 from the germline V gene are ENHRY and SYGVKD. This CDR3 region has 15 residues. CDR3 residues: CASSERASGAYEQYF. In DNA, the CDR3 is TGTGCCAGCAGTGAAAGGGCCTCGGGGGCCTACGAGCAGTACTTC.

This clone was observed once. The V and J genes are TRBV7-9 and TRBJ1-1; 7 bases line up with TRBD1. The CDR3 length is 14 residues. Trimming cost V 3 bases and J 3 bases; bases outside gene matches: 4. Looked up from germline, CDR1 is SEHNR and CDR2 is FQNEAQ (reference sequence). The CDR3, as DNA: TGTGCCAGCAGCTTTCGACAGGGCGACACTGAAGCTTTCTTT. Its translation: CASSFRQGDTEAFF. Combining the CDR3 with reference TRBV7-9 and TRBJ1-1 gives the whole variable domain DTGVSQNPRHKITKRGQNVTFRCDPISEHNRLYWYRQTLGQGPEFLTYFQNEAQLEKSRLLSDRFSAERPKGSFSTLEIQRTEQGDSAMYLCASSFRQGDTEAFFGQGTRLTVV.